The 25 T cell receptor beta chains below come from one sample, sequenced in a study of cytomegalovirus exposure and HLA in healthy donors. PCR used 60 Vbeta primers and 13 Jbeta primers. TCRdb keeps only in-frame clones here, not all; method: immunoSEQ multiplex PCR. The table shows over 65,000 clones, with roughly 77% occurring only once. Sequenced: PBMCs. Receptors originate from a woman aged 40 to 50 in good health and CMV-seropositive.

The rearrangement links TRBV19 to TRBJ1-3; 9 positions agree with TRBD1. V dropped 3 bases and J dropped 2; count of bases not matched to a gene: 14. This CDR3 contains 19 residues. Germline CDR1 reads LNHDA; CDR2 reads SQIVND (reference sequence). The CDR3 protein is CASSIGGFRDREAGNTIYF. CDR3 nucleotide sequence: TGTGCCAGTAGTATCGGGGGGTTCCGGGACAGGGAGGCTGGAAACACCATATATTTT.

The J gene is TRBJ2-5, the V gene TRBV10-3; possible D gene TRBD2, 5 bases. Per germline, CDR1 ENHRY and CDR2 SYGVKD. This CDR3 is built from 13 residues. The V gene lost 2 bases and the J gene lost 5 bases, with 9 bases spanning the gap. CDR3 in amino acids: CAISEGLAETQYF. DNA for the CDR3: TGTGCCATCAGTGAGGGGTTAGCGGAGACCCAGTACTTC.

The chain links TRBV28 to TRBJ1-2, with D possibly TRBD1 on 6 matching bases. Germline CDR1 MDHEN, CDR2 SYDVKM. The ends were cut back, 5 bases at V and 2 bases at J, with 15 bases in the middle. There are 15 residues in the CDR3. The CDR3 loop is CASSPFRGPNYGYTF. In nucleotides, the CDR3 is TGTGCCAGCAGTCCATTCAGGGGCCCCAACTATGGCTACACCTTC.

This rearrangement joins TRBV5-6 to TRBJ2-1, with 16 bases lining up with TRBD2. The ends lost 4 bases at V and 7 bases at J; junction bases unmatched: 5. The CDR3 totals 16 residues. CDR1 and CDR2 from the germline V gene are SGHDT and YYEEEE. CDR3 protein: CASSRSGLAGGNEQFF. CDR3 in DNA: TGTGCCAGCAGCCGCTCGGGACTAGCGGGAGGGAATGAGCAGTTCTTC.

V usage is TRBV7-9 and J usage is TRBJ1-1; D is perhaps TRBD1 (5 bases). Trimming took off 7 bases at V and 5 bases at J, with 17 bases between the two ends. The V gene's germline CDR1 is SEHNR and CDR2 FQNEAQ (reference sequence). This CDR3 is built from 14 residues. The CDR3: CASTREGGRTEAFF. The CDR3 DNA sequence: TGTGCCAGCACCAGGGAGGGTGGGAGGACTGAAGCTTTCTTT.

This sequence joins TRBV28 and TRBJ1-5, with D possibly matching TRBD1 (6 bases). The germline gives CDR1 MDHEN, CDR2 SYDVKM. V lost 5 bases and J lost 5, with 13 bases in between. CDR3 length: 14 amino acids. CDR3 coding DNA: TGTGCCAGCAGTCCCGGGACATCGTATCAGCCCCAGCATTTT. Translation: CASSPGTSYQPQHF.

The chain carries TRBV27 and TRBJ1-2; D might be TRBD1 (6 bases). Trimming removed 0 bases at V and 4 bases at J, with 9 bases between. The length of the CDR3 is 14 residues. CDR1 is MNHEY, CDR2 SMNVEV, per germline (reference sequence). Written as DNA, the CDR3 is TGTGCCAGCAGTTTATCGACAGGCACCTATGGCTACACCTTC. Protein sequence: CASSLSTGTYGYTF.

The chain uses TRBV6-1 and TRBJ1-2, with 7 bases identical to TRBD1. Per germline, CDR1 MNHNS and CDR2 SASEGT. V trimming: 10 bases; J trimming: 8 bases; junction bases outside the gene matches: 13. The CDR3 has 13 residues. The CDR3 is CATAGTVLSGYTF. CDR3 in DNA: TGTGCCACGGCGGGGACAGTCTTAAGCGGCTACACCTTC.

The V and J genes are TRBV7-2 and TRBJ1-2; 8 nucleotides agree with TRBD1. Per germline, CDR1 SGHTA and CDR2 FQGNSA. The V gene end was trimmed by 10 bases and the J gene end by 3 bases; junction bases not matched to a gene: 1. The CDR3 covers 11 residues. The CDR3 reads CAKTGDYGYTF. The DNA for the CDR3 is TGTGCCAAGACAGGGGACTATGGCTACACCTTC. Full variable domain (remainder filled in from reference TRBV7-2 and TRBJ1-2): GAGVSQSPSNKVTEKGKDVELRCDPISGHTALYWYRQSLGQGLEFLIYFQGNSAPDKSGLPSDRFSAERTGGSVSTLTIQRTQQEDSAVYLCAKTGDYGYTFGSGTRLTVV.

This rearrangement joins TRBV7-2 to TRBJ2-7; 8 nucleotides align to TRBD2. V lost 0 bases and J lost 5; bases outside the gene matches: 3. The CDR3 has 14 residues. Germline CDR1 and CDR2: SGHTA and FQGNSA. In DNA form, the CDR3 reads TGTGCCAGCAGCTTAGCCGGGACTAGAAACGAGCAGTACTTC. Its translation is CASSLAGTRNEQYF.

The chain carries TRBV28 and TRBJ2-7, with TRBD2 identical over 7 bases. Germline V gives CDR1 MDHEN, CDR2 SYDVKM. The CDR3 loop spans 13 amino acids. The J segment lost 6 bases and the V segment lost 6 bases, leaving 8 bases of the junction unmatched. DNA for the CDR3: TGTGCCAGCAGGGGCGGGAGAGACTCCGAGCAGTACTTC. It encodes CASRGGRDSEQYF.

This chain links TRBV9 with TRBJ2-2; D might be TRBD2 (5 bases). The CDR3 spans 16 residues. V shed 4 bases and J shed 5 bases, with 18 bases lying between them. The V gene's germline CDR1 is SGDLS and CDR2 YYNGEE. The CDR3 DNA reads TGTGCCAGCAGCTACACCGGGATCCAAGTGACCGGGGAGCTGTTTTTT. This codes for CASSYTGIQVTGELFF.

The rearrangement uses TRBV19 and TRBJ1-2; 11 bases are a match to TRBD1. V dropped 6 bases and J dropped 0; count of bases not matched to a gene: 9. The CDR3 contains 17 residues. Germline V gene data show CDR1 as LNHDA and CDR2 as SQIVND (reference sequence). CDR3 in DNA: TGTGCCAGTAGACCGGGACAGGGGGAGCCAGCTAACTATGGCTACACCTTC. Protein sequence: CASRPGQGEPANYGYTF.

The chain has TRBV19 and TRBJ1-5, with 11 positions matching TRBD1. CDR1 and CDR2 from the germline V gene are LNHDA and SQIVND (reference sequence). Trimming took 6 bases from V and 9 from J; bases not matched to a gene: 7. This CDR3 has 14 residues. CDR3: CASRDRGPQGPQHF. The CDR3 DNA sequence: TGTGCCAGTAGGGACAGGGGGCCTCAGGGGCCCCAGCATTTT.

The chain has TRBV11-1 and TRBJ2-3, with 7 bases lining up with TRBD2. After removal of 1 base from V and 3 bases from J, the junction contained 7 bases not matched to a gene. The CDR3 runs to 16 residues. Looked up from germline, CDR1 is SGHAT and CDR2 is FQDESV (reference sequence). CDR3 protein: CASSLGGGYVTDTQYF. The CDR3 DNA is TGTGCCAGCAGCTTAGGGGGGGGGTACGTGACAGATACGCAGTATTTT.

The chain employs TRBV9 and TRBJ2-1, with D perhaps matching TRBD1 (6 bases). Trimming left V 0 bases short and J 3 bases short, with 13 bases between. The germline V gene has CDR1 SGDLS and CDR2 YYNGEE. The CDR3 has 16 residues. This CDR3 is CASSVEVGRGYNEQFF. DNA of the CDR3: TGTGCCAGCAGCGTAGAGGTGGGCAGGGGCTACAATGAGCAGTTCTTC.

The J gene is TRBJ1-6, the V gene TRBV5-8; 7 nucleotides line up with TRBD1. Trimming took 0 bases from V and 10 from J; bases not matched to a gene: 7. The CDR3 covers 15 residues. Germline V gene data show CDR1 as SGHTS and CDR2 as YDEGEE. The CDR3 bases are TGTGCCAGCAGCTTGGGCTTGACAGGGCGATCACCCCTCCACTTT. Encoded protein: CASSLGLTGRSPLHF. The variable domain in full, with the rest retrieved from reference TRBV5-8 and TRBJ1-6, is EAGVTQSPTHLIKTRGQQATLRCSPISGHTSVYWYQQALGLGLQFLLWYDEGEERNRGNFPPRFSGRQFPNYSSELNVNALELEDSALYLCASSLGLTGRSPLHFGNGTRLTVT.

J is TRBJ2-7 and V is TRBV28; TRBD1 aligns across 8 bases. This CDR3 contains 14 residues. Germline V gene sequence: CDR1 MDHEN, CDR2 SYDVKM. Trimming removed 6 bases from V and 6 bases from J; junction bases left unmatched: 10. The CDR3 reads CASSSGTGSSEQYF. The CDR3 DNA is TGTGCCAGCAGCTCCGGGACAGGATCATCCGAGCAGTACTTC. The whole variable domain, filled in from reference TRBV28 and TRBJ2-7, reads DVKVTQSSRYLVKRTGEKVFLECVQDMDHENMFWYRQDPGLGLRLIYFSYDVKMKEKGDIPEGYSVSREKKERFSLILESASTNQTSMYLCASSSGTGSSEQYFGPGTRLTVT.

The rearrangement joins TRBV7-9 to TRBJ2-3, with 9 bases fitting TRBD1. Trimming removed 5 bases from V and 0 bases from J; junction bases left unmatched: 6. The CDR3 sequence is 16 residues long. Germline V CDR1 and CDR2: SEHNR, FQNEAQ (reference sequence). CDR3 protein: CASSDRDRDSTDTQYF. DNA for the CDR3: TGTGCCAGCAGCGACCGGGACAGGGATAGCACAGATACGCAGTATTTT.

This chain joins TRBV29-1 and TRBJ2-5; no definite D call. The closer fit of TRBJ2-7 to the DNA end suggests the J call may be wrong. This CDR3 spans 12 amino acids. In germline, CDR1 is SQVTM, CDR2 ANQGSEA. The CDR3 DNA is TGCAGCGTGTATCAGGCCCCCTACGAGCAGTACTTC. It codes for CSVYQAPYEQYF.

This CDR3 reads CASSHGQGRTEAFF. CDR3 in DNA: TGCGCCAGCAGTCACGGGCAGGGCCGGACTGAAGCTTTCTTT. The chain has TRBV23-1 and TRBJ1-1; D may be TRBD1 (5 bases). TRBV23-1 is an open reading frame, and its role is uncertain. This CDR3 contains 14 residues. Trimming took 3 bases from V and 5 from J, leaving 13 bases between them.

V usage is TRBV5-1 and J usage is TRBJ1-3; D is perhaps TRBD1 (5 bases). CDR3 length: 16 residues. Deletions cut 3 bases from V and 3 bases from J, with 16 bases between. The germline V gene encodes CDR1 SGHRS and CDR2 YFSETQ. This chain's CDR3 is CASSSQGLGGGNTIYF. The CDR3 DNA reads TGCGCCAGCAGCTCTCAGGGCCTCGGCGGTGGAAACACCATATATTTT.

The CDR3 DNA reads TGTGCCAGCAGCTTAAACAGCCGGGATGGCGAGCAGTACTTC. This gives the protein CASSLNSRDGEQYF. The genes are TRBV11-2 and TRBJ2-7; D may be TRBD2 (5 bases). The length of the CDR3 is 14 residues. Trimming took off 2 bases at V and 6 bases at J, with 14 bases between the two ends. Germline CDR1 SGHAT, CDR2 FQNNGV. The complete variable domain, with remaining parts taken from reference TRBV11-2 and TRBJ2-7, reads EAGVAQSPRYKIIEKRQSVAFWCNPISGHATLYWYQQILGQGPKLLIQFQNNGVVDDSQLPKDRFSAERLKGVDSTLKIQPAKLEDSAVYLCASSLNSRDGEQYFGPGTRLTVT.

The table lists this clone with a count of one. The V and J genes are TRBV7-9 and TRBJ1-4; D is unresolved. The germline V and J ends were trimmed by 4 bases and 3 bases, with 9 bases remaining between them. This CDR3 region has 14 residues. Germline CDR1 is SEHNR and CDR2 is FQNEAQ (reference sequence). CDR3 nucleotides: TGTGCCAGCAGCTCACTGACACCTAATGAAAAACTGTTTTTT. Translation gives CASSSLTPNEKLFF.

The chain combines TRBV11-2 with TRBJ2-5; TRBD2 agrees at 8 bases. V lost 4 bases, J lost 0 bases, and 4 bases stayed unmatched. The CDR3 sequence is 15 residues long. Per germline, CDR1 SGHAT and CDR2 FQNNGV. The CDR3 sequence: CASSYKREYQETQYF. The CDR3 nucleotides read TGTGCCAGCAGCTATAAGCGGGAGTACCAAGAGACCCAGTACTTC.